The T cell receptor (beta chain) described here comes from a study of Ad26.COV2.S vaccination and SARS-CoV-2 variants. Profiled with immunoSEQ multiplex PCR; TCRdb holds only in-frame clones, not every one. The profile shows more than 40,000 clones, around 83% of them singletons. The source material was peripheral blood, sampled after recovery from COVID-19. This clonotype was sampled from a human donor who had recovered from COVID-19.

This CDR3 reads CAWRGFATNEKLFF. In nucleotides, the CDR3 is TGTGCCTGGAGAGGGTTTGCAACTAATGAAAAACTGTTTTTT. The chain couples TRBV30 to TRBJ1-4; no firm D call. The CDR3 totals 14 residues. In germline, CDR1 is GTSNPN, CDR2 SVGIG (reference sequence). V was shortened by 3 bases and J by 0 bases, with 8 bases between the two germline ends.